This T cell receptor (beta chain) derives from a study of OX40 agonist ivuxolimab in advanced cancers. Across the whole study: Participants averaged approximately 65 years of age (range roughly 23 to 79) and were around 83% male. Antecedent anti-PD-1, anti-PD-L1 or anti-CTLA-4 therapy was permissible, with around 41% having received some. Study results and limitations: There was clonal expansion of CD4+ and CD8+ blood T cells by week 6 at 0.1 to 3.0 mg/kg.

Assay: immunoSEQ multiplex PCR; the TCRdb copy retains only in-frame clones and omits some. The sample gives about 14,000 clones, roughly 80% of which show up once; under 35% is in the top ten. The length of the CDR3 is 13 residues. CDR1 is SGHAT and CDR2 is FQNNGV in the germline V gene. Deletions cut 3 bases from V and 5 bases from J, with 10 bases between. Sampled blood was obtained at baseline, cycle 4 day 1, and cycle 7 day 1. As to this clone: What it binds is not known.

This TCR derives from an adult with an advanced solid tumor such as melanoma, head and neck, liver or kidney cancer. V and J are TRBV11-2 and TRBJ1-2, with D hard to call. The material sequenced was CD4+ or CD8+ T cells sorted from blood, taken in a trial of the OX40 agonist ivuxolimab. The CDR3 nucleotides read TGTGCCAGCAGCTTTAATACAGCGTATGGCTACACCTTC. This translates into CASSFNTAYGYTF. Looking up the rest from reference TRBV11-2 and TRBJ1-2 gives the full variable domain: EAGVAQSPRYKIIEKRQSVAFWCNPISGHATLYWYQQILGQGPKLLIQFQNNGVVDDSQLPKDRFSAERLKGVDSTLKIQPAKLEDSAVYLCASSFNTAYGYTFGSGTRLTVV.